The 20 T cell receptor beta chains below all came from one sample that was sequenced in a study of early T cells in non-severe SARS-CoV-2 infection. TCRdb re-called the 5' RACE reads with MiXCR, one entry per CDR3 protein. The data hold about 60,000 distinct CDR3 sequences, with around 14% observed a single time. Sequencing used whole blood, obtained at baseline. These receptors were taken from an adult who was a healthcare worker with PCR-confirmed SARS-CoV-2 infection or an uninfected control (not recorded which).

CDR3 sequence reads: CASSLGLASYEQYF. The CDR3 bases are TGCGCCAGCAGCTTGGGCCTAGCGTCCTACGAGCAGTACTTC. The chain couples TRBV5-1 to TRBJ2-7, with a tentative D call TRBD2 (6 bases). V was pared by 0 bases and J by 1 base, with 8 bases between. CDR1 is SGHRS and CDR2 is YFSETQ in the germline V gene. The CDR3 contains 14 residues.

In its sample, this clonotype was seen many times. The chain recombines TRBV7-9 with TRBJ1-2, with D unresolved. Germline V lookup: CDR1 SEHNR, CDR2 FQNEAQ (reference sequence). The CDR3 totals 14 residues. V shed 7 bases and J shed 8 bases, with 20 bases lying between them. CDR3 DNA sequence: TGTGCCAGCATCCTCGACGGAAAAACGGGCGGCTACACCTTC. Translated: CASILDGKTGGYTF.

Comment on this clonotype: Possible read error: a much larger clone is one base away. The rearrangement links TRBV19 to TRBJ2-1, with 7 bases aligning to TRBD2. The CDR3 consists of 13 residues. CDR1 is LNHDA, CDR2 SQIVND, per germline (reference sequence). The CDR3, as DNA: TGTGCCAGTAGAATAGCTAGCGGTCTTGAGCAGTTCTTC. As protein: CASRIASGLEQFF.

This rearrangement joins TRBV12-3 or TRBV12-4 to TRBJ1-2; 8 bases align to TRBD1. With V trimmed by 6 bases and J by 8 bases, 5 bases remained unmatched. The CDR3 loop spans 12 amino acids. CDR3 coding DNA: TGTGCCAGCAGGACAGGGGCAAGGGGCTACACCTTC. It specifies CASRTGARGYTF.

This clonotype was observed a few times. A read error may account for a junction end that differs from germline. The V call is TRBV10-1, the J call TRBJ1-1, with TRBD1 matching 8 bases. The CDR3 loop spans 11 amino acids. Per the germline V gene, CDR1 is WNHNN and CDR2 is SYGVQD (reference sequence). The CDR3 coding sequence is TGCGCCAGCAGTGATGGACAGGGATCACTTTTT. It translates to CASSDGQGSLF.

This clonotype was seen a handful of times. This chain uses TRBV7-6 with TRBJ1-6; no clear D. Trimming took 1 base from V and 4 from J, leaving 11 bases between them. There are 16 residues in the CDR3. Germline CDR1 and CDR2: SGHVS and FNYEAQ. CDR3 coding DNA: TGTGCCAGCAGCTTAGGGACGGGCGAGTATAATTCACCCCTCCACTTT. Translation gives CASSLGTGEYNSPLHF.

The V gene is TRBV6-1, the J gene TRBJ1-2, with 8 bases matching TRBD1. The CDR3 is 15 amino acids. V shed 11 bases, J shed 8 bases, and the junction held 19 bases outside the gene matches. The germline V gene encodes CDR1 MNHNS and CDR2 SASEGT. CDR3 in amino acids: CASSLTGTGVEGYTF. DNA for the CDR3: TGTGCCTCCTCACTAACCGGGACAGGTGTGGAAGGCTACACCTTC.

This clonotype was counted a few times. The chain employs TRBV10-1 and TRBJ2-3, with 14 bases matching TRBD2. Germline CDR1 is WNHNN and CDR2 is SYGVQD (reference sequence). The CDR3 has 16 residues. Trimming took 5 bases from V and 5 from J; bases not matched to a gene: 6. The CDR3 region is CASSRLAGGPEDTQYF. Written as DNA, the CDR3 is TGCGCCAGCAGTCGACTAGCGGGAGGGCCCGAAGATACGCAGTATTTT.

This sequence joins TRBV20-1 and TRBJ2-2; TRBD2 matches at 11 bases. Germline V gene sequence: CDR1 DFQATT, CDR2 SNEGSKA (reference sequence). The CDR3 covers 16 residues. J lost 0 bases, V lost 6 bases, and 6 bases had no gene match. This CDR3 reads CSAEGTSGPNTGELFF. The CDR3 nucleotides are TGCAGTGCGGAGGGGACTAGCGGACCGAACACCGGGGAGCTGTTTTTT.

This clonotype was recorded at least ten times. This rearrangement joins TRBV28 to TRBJ2-1, with TRBD2 identical over 7 bases. From germline, CDR1 is MDHEN and CDR2 SYDVKM. The CDR3 runs 15 residues. Germline trimming cut 3 bases from V and 5 bases from J; bases unmatched to any gene: 7. The CDR3, as DNA: TGTGCCAGCAGTTTTCGGGGAGCGGGGCACAATGAGCAGTTCTTC. It is translated as CASSFRGAGHNEQFF.

This clonotype was counted only a few times. The gene calls are TRBV6-2 or TRBV6-3 and TRBJ2-7; D not certain. CDR1 is MNHEY and CDR2 is SVGEGT in the germline V gene. Trimming stripped 4 bases from V and 2 bases from J, with 12 bases between. CDR3 length equals 14 residues. CDR3 region: CASSLEYGTYEQYF. The CDR3 DNA reads TGTGCCAGCAGTTTGGAATACGGTACCTACGAGCAGTACTTC.

This sequence joins TRBV11-2 and TRBJ2-1, with D unclear. CDR1 SGHAT and CDR2 FQNNGV come from the germline V gene. CDR3 length: 15 residues. V dropped 5 bases and J dropped 8 bases, with 19 bases sitting between them. CDR3 nucleotide sequence: TGTGCCAGCAGCACGAGAGGTCTGTTCGCCGATGAGCAGTTCTTC. As protein: CASSTRGLFADEQFF.

This clonotype appeared a few times. The J gene is TRBJ2-4, the V gene TRBV6-6; 10 nucleotides match TRBD2. This CDR3 spans 13 amino acids. Germline lookup yields CDR1 MNHNY and CDR2 SVGAGI (reference sequence). J gave up 6 bases and V 7 bases, and 3 bases lay outside the gene matches. The CDR3 DNA is TGTGCCAGCAAGCGGGGGGGCGGAAACATTCAGTACTTC. This codes for CASKRGGGNIQYF.

Ten or more counts support this clonotype. CDR3 DNA sequence: TGTGCCAGCAGCTCTTTCCAGGGGCAGTCAGACTGGGGCGAGCAGTACTTC. Its translation is CASSSFQGQSDWGEQYF. The chain has TRBV7-8 and TRBJ2-7; D perhaps matches TRBD1 (6 bases). The CDR3 covers 17 residues. The germline V gene has CDR1 SGHVS and CDR2 FQNEAQ. The ends were cut back, 4 bases at V and 6 bases at J, with 25 bases in the middle.

The V and J genes are TRBV10-3 and TRBJ2-1; 7 nucleotides align to TRBD1. This CDR3 has 13 residues. Germline CDR1 ENHRY, CDR2 SYGVKD. Losses at the gene ends were 4 bases for V and 5 bases for J; bases not matched to a gene: 2. DNA for the CDR3: TGTGCCATCAGTGTGCAGGGGGACAATGAGCAGTTCTTC. Amino acids: CAISVQGDNEQFF.

V gene TRBV7-9 combines with J gene TRBJ1-5; D call uncertain. The V and J ends lost 4 bases and 0 bases respectively, with 10 bases between them. The CDR3 has 15 residues. The germline V gene encodes CDR1 SEHNR and CDR2 FQNEAQ (reference sequence). CDR3 nucleotides: TGTGCCAGCAGCTCAACAGCGGATAGCAATCAGCCCCAGCATTTT. This translates into CASSSTADSNQPQHF.

J is TRBJ1-1 and V is TRBV18; 8 bases map to TRBD1. V was clipped by 1 base and J by 0 bases; unmatched bases: 19. The germline V gene has CDR1 KGHSH and CDR2 LQKENI. This CDR3 contains 21 residues. The CDR3 DNA reads as TGTGCCAGCTCACCACTTATCCCGGGACAGGACCAAAGGGGGATGAACACTGAAGCTTTCTTT. It codes for CASSPLIPGQDQRGMNTEAFF.

This clonotype occurred a few times. This chain links TRBV5-1 with TRBJ2-5; TRBD1 might be the D (5 bases). V gave up 1 base and J gave up 5 bases, with 18 bases separating them. This CDR3 has 16 amino acids. CDR1 SGHRS and CDR2 YFSETQ come from the germline V gene. The CDR3 bases are TGCGCCAGCAGCTTGAACCAGGGCCGCCCGTCGGAGACCCAGTACTTC. Protein sequence: CASSLNQGRPSETQYF.

This clonotype turned up a few times. This rearrangement joins TRBV9 to TRBJ1-3, with D uncertain. Germline V lookup: CDR1 SGDLS, CDR2 YYNGEE. V lost 4 bases to trimming and J lost 0 bases, with 14 bases between them. CDR3 length: 16 amino acids. CDR3 sequence reads: CASSLALVDSGNTIYF. In DNA, the CDR3 is TGTGCCAGCAGCCTGGCCCTCGTAGACTCTGGAAACACCATATATTTT.

The chain links TRBV5-5 to TRBJ2-7; 9 bases align to TRBD1. CDR1 and CDR2 from the germline V gene are SGHKS and YYEKEE (reference sequence). The length of the CDR3 is 14 residues. V was pared by 2 bases and J by 3 bases, with 3 bases of the junction left unmatched. The CDR3 loop is CASSLGQGIYEQYF. CDR3 nucleotides: TGTGCCAGCAGCTTAGGACAGGGGATCTACGAGCAGTACTTC.